This record looks at one TCR beta chain sequence and its context. These data originate in a study of blood T cell repertoires in COVID-19. In the original analysis: Reference gene primer amplification yielded estimated nucleated cell counts. The protocol was immunoSEQ multiplex PCR, while the TCRdb copy is restricted to in-frame clones and leaves out a portion. V and J calls and clone size are those listed in that table; D and trimming were worked out from the DNA. The sample has under 450,000 clones; over 65% are singletons. V shed 5 bases and J shed 5 bases, with 15 bases lying between them. The CDR3 is made up of 14 amino acids. The germline gives CDR1 SEHNR, CDR2 FQNEAQ (reference sequence).

Sequencing was performed on peripheral blood. This clonotype originated in a human donor with acute or convalescent COVID-19. The donor label of this sample is uncertain. The chain joins TRBV7-9 to TRBJ2-5; unclear D gene. Written as DNA, the CDR3 is TGTGCCAGCAGCCTACTCTTTTCAACGGAGACCCAGTACTTC. Its protein is CASSLLFSTETQYF.